This T cell receptor beta chain was retrieved from a study of Ad26.COV2.S vaccination and SARS-CoV-2 variants. Study summary: Trial arm assignment for the donor was COV1001 Ad26.COV2.S. Participants got Ad26.COV2.S intramuscularly, once or twice 56 days apart.

Stated treatment: 15 to 20 received Ad26.COV2.S at low or high dose, single or two shots; 5 received placebo; per-sample allocation not given. The investigators took samples on day 63 after the first vaccine or placebo injection. The germline CDR1 and CDR2 sequences are SGDLS and YYNGEE. CDR3 size: 13 residues. V was cut by 2 bases and J by 8 bases, with 8 bases left in between. On this clone: Its antigen remains unidentified.

General observations from the study: Substantial response breadth was reportedly seen for spike-specific CD8+ and CD4+ T cells after vaccination. Similar non-spike TCR breadth was observed in recipients of vaccine and of placebo.

Only in-frame clones appear in the TCRdb table, and some are missing; sequencing was by immunoSEQ multiplex PCR. The sample gives some 340,000 clones, 85% of which show up once; 2% to 2.5% is in the top ten. This clonotype was sampled from a person aged 18-60 years who received the Ad26.COV2.S COVID-19 vaccine or a placebo. This chain joins TRBV9 and TRBJ1-6; D gene ambiguous. The specimen comprised peripheral blood, sampled in a trial of Ad26.COV2.S vaccine versus placebo. As DNA, the CDR3 is TGTGCCAGCAGCGTCCGGGGTGATTCACCCCTCCACTTT. Its protein product is CASSVRGDSPLHF.